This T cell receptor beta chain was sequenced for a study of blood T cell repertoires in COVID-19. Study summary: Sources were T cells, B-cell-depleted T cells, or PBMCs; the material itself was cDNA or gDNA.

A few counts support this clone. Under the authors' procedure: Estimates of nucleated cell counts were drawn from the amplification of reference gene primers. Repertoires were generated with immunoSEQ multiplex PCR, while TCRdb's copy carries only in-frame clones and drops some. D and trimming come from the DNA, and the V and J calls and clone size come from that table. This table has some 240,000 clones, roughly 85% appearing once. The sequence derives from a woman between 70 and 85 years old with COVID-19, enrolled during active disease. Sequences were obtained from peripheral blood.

The DNA for the CDR3 is TGTGCCAGCAGCTTAGAAGAGGGGGCGCGCACTGAAGCTTTCTTT. Its translation: CASSLEEGARTEAFF. The chain combines TRBV7-6 with TRBJ1-1; 7 bases are a match to TRBD1. CDR1 is SGHVS and CDR2 is FNYEAQ in the germline V gene. The ends lost 1 base at V and 4 bases at J; junction bases unmatched: 6. This CDR3 is 15 amino acids long.